This T cell receptor (beta chain) emerged from a study of blood T cell repertoires in COVID-19. The CDR3 has 15 residues. Germline V gene lookup returns CDR1 SEHNR and CDR2 FQNEAQ (reference sequence). Between the trimmed V and J ends, which lost 1 base and 7 bases, there was a span of 16 bases. Sequenced by immunoSEQ multiplex PCR; TCRdb stores in-frame clones only, minus some. The top ten clones hold under 2.5% of a sample with around 200,000 clones, roughly nine tenths of them seen once. Allocation to cohorts depended on clinical history reported by the participants. This sequence originates from a woman in her thirties or forties with acute COVID-19. This sequence joins TRBV7-9 and TRBJ2-5; D gene uncertain. The sample comprised PBMCs or T cells enriched from blood (not recorded which). The CDR3 spells CASSLVEARGGTQYF. The CDR3 nucleotides read TGTGCCAGCAGCTTAGTAGAGGCTCGAGGTGGGACCCAGTACTTC.